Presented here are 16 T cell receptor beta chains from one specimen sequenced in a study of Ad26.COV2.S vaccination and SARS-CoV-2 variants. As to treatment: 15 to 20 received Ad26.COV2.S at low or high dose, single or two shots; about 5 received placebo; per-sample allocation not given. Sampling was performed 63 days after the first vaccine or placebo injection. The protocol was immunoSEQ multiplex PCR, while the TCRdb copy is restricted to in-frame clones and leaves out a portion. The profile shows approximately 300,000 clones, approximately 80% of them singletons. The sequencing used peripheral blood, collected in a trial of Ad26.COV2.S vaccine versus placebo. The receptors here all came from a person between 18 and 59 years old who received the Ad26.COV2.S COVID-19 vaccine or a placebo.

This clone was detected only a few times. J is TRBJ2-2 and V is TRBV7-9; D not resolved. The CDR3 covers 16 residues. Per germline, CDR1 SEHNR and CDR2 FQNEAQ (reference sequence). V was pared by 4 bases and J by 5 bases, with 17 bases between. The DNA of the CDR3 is TGTGCCAGCAGCTCTACAGCCGGCACCCCAACCGGGGAGCTGTTTTTT. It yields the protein CASSSTAGTPTGELFF.

The CDR3 DNA reads as TGTGCCAGCAGCTTAACAGGAACCTACGAGCAGTACTTC. This gives the protein CASSLTGTYEQYF. This chain links TRBV13 with TRBJ2-7; D might be TRBD1 (5 bases). The CDR3 totals 13 residues. Germline CDR1 and CDR2: PRHDT and FYEKMQ (reference sequence). V lost 2 bases and J lost 2, with 7 bases in between.

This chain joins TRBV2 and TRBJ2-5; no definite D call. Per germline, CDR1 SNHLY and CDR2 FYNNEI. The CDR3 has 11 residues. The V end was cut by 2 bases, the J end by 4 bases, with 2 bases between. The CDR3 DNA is TGTGCCAGCAGTGAATTAGAGACCCAGTACTTC. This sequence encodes CASSELETQYF. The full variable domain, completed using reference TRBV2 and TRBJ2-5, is EPEVTQTPSHQVTQMGQEVILRCVPISNHLYFYWYRQILGQKVEFLVSFYNNEISEKSEIFDDQFSVERPDGSNFTLKIRSTKLEDSAMYFCASSELETQYFGPGTRLLVL.

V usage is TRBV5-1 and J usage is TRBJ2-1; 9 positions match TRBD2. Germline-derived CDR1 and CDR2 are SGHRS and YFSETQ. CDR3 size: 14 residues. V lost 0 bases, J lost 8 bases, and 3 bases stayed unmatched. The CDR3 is CASSLGGTSYEQFF. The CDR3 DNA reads TGCGCCAGCAGCTTGGGGGGGACTAGCTATGAGCAGTTCTTC.

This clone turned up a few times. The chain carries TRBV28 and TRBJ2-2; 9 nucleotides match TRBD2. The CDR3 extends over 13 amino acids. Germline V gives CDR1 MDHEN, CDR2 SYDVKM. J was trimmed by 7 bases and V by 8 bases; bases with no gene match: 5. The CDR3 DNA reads TGTGCCAGCCTTGGGACTAGCCGCGGGGAGCTGTTTTTT. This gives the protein CASLGTSRGELFF.

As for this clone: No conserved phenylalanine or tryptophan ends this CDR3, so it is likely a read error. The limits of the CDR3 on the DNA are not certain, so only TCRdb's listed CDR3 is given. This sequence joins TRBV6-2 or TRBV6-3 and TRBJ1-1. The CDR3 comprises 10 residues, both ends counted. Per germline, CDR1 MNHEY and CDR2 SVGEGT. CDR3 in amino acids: CASSYPDDAR.

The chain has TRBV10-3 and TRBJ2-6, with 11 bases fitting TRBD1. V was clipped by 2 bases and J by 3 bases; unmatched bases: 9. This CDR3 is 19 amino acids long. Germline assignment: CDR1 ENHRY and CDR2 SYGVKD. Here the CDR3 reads CAISERVGTGGYGANVLTF. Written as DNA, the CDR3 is TGTGCCATCAGTGAGAGGGTGGGGACAGGGGGATATGGGGCCAACGTCCTGACTTTC.

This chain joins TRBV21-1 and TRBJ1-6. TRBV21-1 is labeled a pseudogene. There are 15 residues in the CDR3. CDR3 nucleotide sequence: TGTGCCAGCAGCAATCGGGGGGCGGACAATTCACCCCTCCACTTT. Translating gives CASSNRGADNSPLHF.

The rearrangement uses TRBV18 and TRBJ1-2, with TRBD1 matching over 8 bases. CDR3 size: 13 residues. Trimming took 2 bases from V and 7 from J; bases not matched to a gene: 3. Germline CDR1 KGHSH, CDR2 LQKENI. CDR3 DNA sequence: TGTGCCAGCTCACCAGACAGGGGAGTTGGCTACACCTTC. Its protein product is CASSPDRGVGYTF.

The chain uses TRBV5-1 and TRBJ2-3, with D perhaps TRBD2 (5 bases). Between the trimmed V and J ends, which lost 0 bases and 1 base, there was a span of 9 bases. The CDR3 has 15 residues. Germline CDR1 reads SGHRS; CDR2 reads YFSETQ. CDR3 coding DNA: TGCGCCAGCAGCTTGGTCGGGGATGGCACAGATACGCAGTATTTT. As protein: CASSLVGDGTDTQYF.

The CDR3 DNA follows: TGCAGCGTTGAATTTTCCCGTAACTATGGCTACACCTTC. As protein: CSVEFSRNYGYTF. This chain connects TRBV29-1 to TRBJ1-2; no clear D gene. CDR1 and CDR2 (germline): SQVTM, ANQGSEA. Trimming left V 2 bases short and J 1 base short, with 8 bases between. The CDR3 totals 13 residues.

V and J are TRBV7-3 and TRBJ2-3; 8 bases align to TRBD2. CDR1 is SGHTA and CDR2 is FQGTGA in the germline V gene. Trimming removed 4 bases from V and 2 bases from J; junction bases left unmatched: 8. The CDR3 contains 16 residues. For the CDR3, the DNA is TGTGCCAGCAGCTCCGGGCGCGGGGGGATCACAGATACGCAGTATTTT. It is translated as CASSSGRGGITDTQYF.

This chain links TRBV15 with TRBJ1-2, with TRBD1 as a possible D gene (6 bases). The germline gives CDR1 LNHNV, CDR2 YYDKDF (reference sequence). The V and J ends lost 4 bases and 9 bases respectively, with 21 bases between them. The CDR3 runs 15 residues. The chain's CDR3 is CATSKGTRASRSYTF. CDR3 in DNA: TGTGCCACCAGCAAAGGGACACGGGCCAGTCGGAGCTACACCTTC.

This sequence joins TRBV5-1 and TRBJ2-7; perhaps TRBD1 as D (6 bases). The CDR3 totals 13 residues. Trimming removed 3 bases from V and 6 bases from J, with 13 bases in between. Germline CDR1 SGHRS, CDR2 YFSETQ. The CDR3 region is CASSSRGSVEQYF. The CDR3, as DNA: TGCGCCAGCAGCTCCAGGGGTTCGGTCGAGCAGTACTTC.

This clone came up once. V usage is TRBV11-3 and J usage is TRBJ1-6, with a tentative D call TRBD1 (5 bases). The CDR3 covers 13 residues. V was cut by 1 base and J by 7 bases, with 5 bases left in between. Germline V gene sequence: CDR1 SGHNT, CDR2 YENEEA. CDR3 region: CASSLGGNSPLHF. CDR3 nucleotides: TGTGCCAGCAGCTTAGGGGGGAATTCACCCCTCCACTTT.

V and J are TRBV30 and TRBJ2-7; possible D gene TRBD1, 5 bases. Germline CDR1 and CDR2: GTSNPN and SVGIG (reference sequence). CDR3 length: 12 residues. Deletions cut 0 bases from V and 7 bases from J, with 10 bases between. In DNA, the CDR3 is TGTGCCTGGAGTGTACGTGCAGGGGAGCAGTACTTC. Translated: CAWSVRAGEQYF. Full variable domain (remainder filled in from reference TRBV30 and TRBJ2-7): SQTIHQWPATLVQPVGSPLSLECTVEGTSNPNLYWYRQAAGRGLQLLFYSVGIGQISSEVPQNLSASRPQDRQFILSSKKLLLSDSGFYLCAWSVRAGEQYFGPGTRLTVT.